This T cell receptor beta chain was documented in a study of cytomegalovirus exposure and HLA in healthy donors. Study-wide findings and caveats: A cluster of highly shared sequence variants was likely a sequencing artifact.

On this clone itself: Its antigen remains unidentified.

Germline assignment: CDR1 KGHSH and CDR2 LQKENI. The CDR3 is made up of 16 amino acids. J gave up 5 bases and V 2 bases, and 8 bases lay outside the gene matches. Use of 60 Vbeta and 13 Jbeta primers characterized the PCR. Assay used: immunoSEQ multiplex PCR; TCRdb lists only in-frame clones, some missing. The sample lists around 210,000 clones; about 81% were seen once. The rearrangement joins TRBV18 to TRBJ2-7, with 11 bases identical to TRBD2. The clonotype comes from a woman aged 40-49 years in good health and CMV-seronegative. Sequences were obtained from PBMCs. The CDR3 loop reads CASSPNLLAGANEQYF. Written as DNA, the CDR3 is TGTGCCAGCTCACCAAATTTACTAGCGGGGGCGAACGAGCAGTACTTC. Looking up the rest from reference TRBV18 and TRBJ2-7 gives the full variable domain: NAGVMQNPRHLVRRRGQEARLRCSPMKGHSHVYWYRQLPEEGLKFMVYLQKENIIDESGMPKERFSAEFPKEGPSILRIQQVVRGDSAAYFCASSPNLLAGANEQYFGPGTRLTVT.